This TCR beta chain was found in a study of T cell responses to AZD1222 COVID-19 vaccine. The V and J ends lost 5 bases and 4 bases respectively, with 12 bases between them. The V gene's germline CDR1 is SGHVS and CDR2 FNYEAQ. The CDR3 has 14 amino acids. Study outcomes and limitations: Spike-specific TCRs gained breadth and depth after people received two AZD1222 doses. Within unmutated variant regions lay the reported targets of nearly half of spike-specific TCRs.

Sequenced by immunoSEQ multiplex PCR; TCRdb stores in-frame clones only, minus some. Among approximately 100,000 clones listed, roughly 91% were seen once. In regard to this clone: The antigen remains unidentified.

V is TRBV7-6 and J is TRBJ2-1; D is undetermined. This TCR came from an adult in good health. The specimen was peripheral blood, collected on day 0 of AZD1222 vaccination. CDR3 sequence reads: CASSQLPGYNEQFF. In DNA, the CDR3 is TGTGCCAGCAGCCAACTACCCGGATACAATGAGCAGTTCTTC.